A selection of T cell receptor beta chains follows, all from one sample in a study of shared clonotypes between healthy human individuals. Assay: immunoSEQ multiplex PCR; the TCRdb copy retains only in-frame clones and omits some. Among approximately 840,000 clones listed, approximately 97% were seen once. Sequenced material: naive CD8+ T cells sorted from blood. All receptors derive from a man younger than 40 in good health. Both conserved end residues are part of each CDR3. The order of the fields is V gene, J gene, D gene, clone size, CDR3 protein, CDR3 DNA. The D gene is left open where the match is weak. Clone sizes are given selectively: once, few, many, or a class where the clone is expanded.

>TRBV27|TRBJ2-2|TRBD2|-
CASSRTGTSGRGNTGELFF
TGTGCCAGCAGCCGAACCGGGACTAGCGGGAGGGGGAACACCGGGGAGCTGTTTTTT
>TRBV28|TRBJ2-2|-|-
CASRGTPNTGELFF
TGTGCCAGCAGAGGGACTCCGAACACCGGGGAGCTGTTTTTT
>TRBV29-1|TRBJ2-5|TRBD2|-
CSVEWGLHREVAGGYFQETQYF
TGCAGCGTTGAATGGGGGCTTCACAGGGAGGTAGCGGGAGGGTACTTCCAAGAGACCCAGTACTTC
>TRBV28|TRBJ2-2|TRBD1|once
CASSGQGAGGELFF
TGTGCCAGCAGCGGACAGGGCGCGGGCGGGGAGCTGTTTTTT
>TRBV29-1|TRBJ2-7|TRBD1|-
CSVTGWDRAEGPTYYEQYF
TGCAGCGTTACAGGGTGGGACAGGGCGGAAGGTCCCACCTACTACGAGCAGTACTTC
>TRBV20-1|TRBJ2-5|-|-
CSARGETQYF
TGCAGTGCTAGAGGAGAGACCCAGTACTTC
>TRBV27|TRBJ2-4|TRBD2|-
CASETLAGGTF
TGTGCCAGTGAGACTCTAGCGGGAGGCACCTTC
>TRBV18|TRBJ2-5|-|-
CASSPEETQYF
TGTGCCAGCTCACCAGAAGAGACCCAGTACTTC
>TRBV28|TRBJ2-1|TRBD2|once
CASRRAGSSYNEQFF
TGTGCCAGCAGAAGAGCGGGATCGTCCTACAATGAGCAGTTCTTC
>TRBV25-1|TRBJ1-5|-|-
CASSQYSNQPQHF
TGTGCCAGCAGTCAGTATAGCAATCAGCCCCAGCATTTT
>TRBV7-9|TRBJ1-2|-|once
CASSTILPGYLGYTF
TGTGCCAGCAGCACCATCTTACCGGGATACCTTGGCTACACCTTC
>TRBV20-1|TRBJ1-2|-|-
CSVPRSYGYTF
TGCAGTGTCCCCCGTTCCTATGGCTACACCTTC
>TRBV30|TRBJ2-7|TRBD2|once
CAWSAGLAGVEQYF
TGTGCCTGGAGTGCCGGACTAGCGGGAGTCGAGCAGTACTTC
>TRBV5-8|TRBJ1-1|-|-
CASSQLILQGPMNTEAFF
TGTGCCAGCAGCCAACTGATACTACAGGGCCCAATGAACACTGAAGCTTTCTTT
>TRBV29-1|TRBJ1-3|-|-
CSARGATGNTIYF
TGCAGCGCACGGGGGGCAACTGGAAACACCATATATTTT
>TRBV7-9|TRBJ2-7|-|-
CASTPPAGSSYEQYF
TGTGCCAGCACCCCCCCGGCGGGAAGCTCCTACGAGCAGTACTTC
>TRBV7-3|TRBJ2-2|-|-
CASSRRTNTGELFF
TGTGCCAGCAGCCGTCGCACGAACACCGGGGAGCTGTTTTTT
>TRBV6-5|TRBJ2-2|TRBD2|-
CASSYGTTDTGELFF
TGTGCCAGCAGTTATGGGACTACAGACACCGGGGAGCTGTTTTTT
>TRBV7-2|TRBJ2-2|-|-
CATYPPDSSNTGELFF
TGTGCCACATACCCTCCTGACAGCTCGAACACCGGGGAGCTGTTTTTT
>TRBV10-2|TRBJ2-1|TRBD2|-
CASRHVAGGQFF
TGCGCCAGCAGGCACGTAGCGGGAGGGCAGTTCTTC
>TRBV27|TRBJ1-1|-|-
CASRQYGTEAFF
TGTGCCAGCAGGCAATACGGCACTGAAGCTTTCTTT
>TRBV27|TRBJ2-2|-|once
CASSFSDYTGELFF
TGTGCCAGCAGTTTCTCAGACTACACCGGGGAGCTGTTTTTT